The clone carrying this TCR beta chain occurred a few times. Construction of the TCRbeta library involved unique molecular identifiers. TCRdb re-called the PCR reads with MiXCR, one entry per CDR3 protein. Of 580,000 or so distinct CDR3 sequences in the sample, approximately 22% were seen once. These data are taken from a study of T-cell reconstitution after alpha-beta-depleted transplantation in children. The CDR3 has 16 amino acids. Germline V CDR1 and CDR2: LGHNA, YSLEER. The junction had 7 bases not matched to a gene; V was cut back by 2 bases and J by 4 bases. The sequencing here drew on PBMCs, mostly from graft donor cells, taken 360 days after TCRalphabeta/CD19-depleted stem cell transplant. V gene TRBV4-3 combines with J gene TRBJ2-1; 8 nucleotides agree with TRBD1. This receptor was identified in a boy under two years old who had a stem cell transplant for acute myeloid leukemia, so the T cells may come from the graft donor. CDR3 protein: CASSQTTGETYNEQFF. The CDR3 DNA follows: TGCGCCAGCAGCCAAACGACAGGGGAGACTTACAATGAGCAGTTCTTC.